This entry describes one T cell receptor beta chain. Its target is not known. Stated treatment: around 19 received Ad26.COV2.S at low or high dose, single or two shots; 5 received placebo; per-sample allocation not given. On day 63 after the first injection, vaccine and placebo recipients gave samples. In germline, CDR1 is MGHRA, CDR2 YSYEKL. The CDR3 is 15 amino acids. V dropped 2 bases and J dropped 2 bases, with 10 bases sitting between them. The data were taken from a study of Ad26.COV2.S vaccination and SARS-CoV-2 variants. Clones were sequenced by immunoSEQ multiplex PCR, and TCRdb holds only the in-frame ones, with some missing. The sample holds roughly 320,000 clones; about nine tenths are singletons and the top ten take roughly 3.2%. Overall study findings and caveats: Vaccinees reportedly had broad spike-specific CD8+ and CD4+ T cell responses. Possible underestimation of total T cell responses by the TCR breadth and depth analyses was noted.

The receptor comes from a person between 18 and 60 years old who received the Ad26.COV2.S COVID-19 vaccine or a placebo. The rearrangement links TRBV4-1 to TRBJ2-1; no firm D call. Sample: peripheral blood, taken in a trial of Ad26.COV2.S vaccine versus placebo. The chain's CDR3 is CASSQSGLAYNEQFF. DNA of the CDR3: TGCGCCAGCAGCCAATCCGGGTTAGCCTACAATGAGCAGTTCTTC.